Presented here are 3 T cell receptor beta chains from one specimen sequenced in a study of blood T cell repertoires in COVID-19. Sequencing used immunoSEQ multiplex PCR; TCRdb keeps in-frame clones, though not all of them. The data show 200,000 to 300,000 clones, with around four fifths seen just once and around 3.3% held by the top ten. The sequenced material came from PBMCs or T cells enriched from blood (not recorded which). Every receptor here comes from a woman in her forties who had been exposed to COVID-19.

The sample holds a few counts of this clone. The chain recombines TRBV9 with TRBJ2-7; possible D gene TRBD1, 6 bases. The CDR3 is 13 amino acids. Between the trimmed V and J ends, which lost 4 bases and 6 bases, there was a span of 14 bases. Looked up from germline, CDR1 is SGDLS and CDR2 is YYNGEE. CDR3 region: CASSPRQGREQYF. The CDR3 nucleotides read TGTGCCAGCAGCCCACGTCAGGGGCGCGAGCAGTACTTC.

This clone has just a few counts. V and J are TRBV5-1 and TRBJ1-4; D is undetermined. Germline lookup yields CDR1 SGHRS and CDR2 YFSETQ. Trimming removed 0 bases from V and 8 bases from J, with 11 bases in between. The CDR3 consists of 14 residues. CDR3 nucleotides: TGCGCCAGCAGCTTGGATGGTAGTCGGGAAAAACTGTTTTTT. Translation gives CASSLDGSREKLFF.

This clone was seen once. Here the CDR3 reads CASSQQGAGTEAFF. In DNA form, the CDR3 reads TGTGCCAGCAGCCAACAGGGGGCAGGCACTGAAGCTTTCTTT. The chain is built from TRBV3-1 (or the pseudogene TRBV3-2) and TRBJ1-1; 8 bases are shared with TRBD1. CDR3 size: 14 residues. Germline V gene data show CDR1 as LGHDT and CDR2 as YNNKEL (reference sequence). Germline trimming cut 2 bases from V and 4 bases from J; bases unmatched to any gene: 3.